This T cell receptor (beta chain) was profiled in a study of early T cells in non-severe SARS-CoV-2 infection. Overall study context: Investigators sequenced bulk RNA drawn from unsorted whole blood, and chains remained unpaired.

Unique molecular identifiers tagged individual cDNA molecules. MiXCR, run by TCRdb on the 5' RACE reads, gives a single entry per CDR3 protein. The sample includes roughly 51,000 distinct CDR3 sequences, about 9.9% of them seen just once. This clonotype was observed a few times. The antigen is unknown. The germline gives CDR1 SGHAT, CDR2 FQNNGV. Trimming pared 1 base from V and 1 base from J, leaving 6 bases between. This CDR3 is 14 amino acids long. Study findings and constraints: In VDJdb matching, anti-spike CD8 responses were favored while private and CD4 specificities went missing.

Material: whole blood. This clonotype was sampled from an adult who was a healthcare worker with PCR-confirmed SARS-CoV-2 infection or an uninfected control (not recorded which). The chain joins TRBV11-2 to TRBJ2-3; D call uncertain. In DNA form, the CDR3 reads TGTGCCAGCAGCTTAGTCTACGGCACAGATACGCAGTATTTT. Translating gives CASSLVYGTDTQYF. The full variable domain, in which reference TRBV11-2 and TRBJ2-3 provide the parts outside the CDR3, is EAGVAQSPRYKIIEKRQSVAFWCNPISGHATLYWYQQILGQGPKLLIQFQNNGVVDDSQLPKDRFSAERLKGVDSTLKIQPAKLEDSAVYLCASSLVYGTDTQYFGPGTRLTVL.